This entry describes one TCR beta chain. Its cognate antigen is unknown. TCRdb's copy holds only in-frame clones and misses some; the assay was immunoSEQ multiplex PCR. Of some 85,000 clones detected, around 87% appear once; the ten largest clones hold roughly 23%. The source of the sample is a study of T cell responses to AZD1222 COVID-19 vaccine. The study, taken as a whole, reports: The number of AZD1222 recipients seropositive at baseline was only five or six. White British people made up most donors, females outnumbered males, and clonal diversity was possibly underestimated.

The CDR3 is 16 residues long. V was pared by 3 bases and J by 3 bases, with 8 bases of the junction left unmatched. Germline lookup yields CDR1 MGHRA and CDR2 YSYEKL. The material was peripheral blood, obtained on day 0 of AZD1222 vaccination. The sequence derives from an adult in good health. The rearrangement joins TRBV4-1 to TRBJ1-2, with 9 bases lining up with TRBD1. CDR3 sequence reads: CASSQTPGQGHYGYTF. The CDR3 DNA is TGCGCCAGCAGCCAGACACCGGGACAGGGACACTATGGCTACACCTTC.